This T cell receptor (beta chain) was sequenced for a study of blood T cells in healthy people across ages. Notes on the study in general: CMV status of donors was unknown, possibly confounding expanded clonotype changes.

Primers used in a second PCR of roughly 6 to 12 cycles were a sample-barcoded 5' primer and a J-beta primer mix. TCRdb independently ran MiXCR on the 5' RACE reads; one entry per CDR3 protein. The repertoire consists of 600,000 to 900,000 distinct CDR3 sequences, with roughly 24% occurring once and the leading ten covering about 3%. In this sample, this clonotype turned up a few times. Its antigen is not identified. Germline V lookup: CDR1 LNHDA, CDR2 SQIVND (reference sequence). This CDR3 spans 13 amino acids. The trim removed 4 bases at V and 8 bases at J, leaving 4 bases unmatched. These data also featured in a second study, about T cells of mothers and their children. That investigation notes: The cDNA synthesis received all extracted RNA, at around 1.6 ug per 15 ul. Persistent microchimeric T cell clones were not found at ~100 per million sensitivity.

V gene TRBV19 combines with J gene TRBJ2-1, with 8 bases that match TRBD2. This TCR was recovered from a boy younger than 18 in good health. The sample comprised blood. CDR3 in DNA: TGTGCCAGTAGTAGTCTAGCGGGCGATGAGCAGTTCTTC. Its translation is CASSSLAGDEQFF. The variable domain in full, with the rest retrieved from reference TRBV19 and TRBJ2-1, is DGGITQSPKYLFRKEGQNVTLSCEQNLNHDAMYWYRQDPGQGLRLIYYSQIVNDFQKGDIAEGYSVSREKKESFPLTVTSAQKNPTAFYLCASSSLAGDEQFFGPGTRLTVL.